This T cell receptor beta chain stems from a study of blood T cell repertoires in COVID-19. Looking at the study overall: There were acute and convalescent COVID-19 samples, and they came from the United States, Italy and Spain. Sample material is recorded as cDNA or gDNA derived from T cells, B-cell-depleted T cells, or PBMCs.

Methods used by the authors: Using reference gene primer amplification, nucleated cell counts were estimated. Assay used: immunoSEQ multiplex PCR; TCRdb lists only in-frame clones, some missing. The V and J calls and clone size were taken over from that table, and D and trimming were inferred from the DNA. The top ten hold 7% of the sample, which has roughly 91,000 clones, 60% to 85% seen once. CDR3 length: 16 residues. Between the trimmed V and J ends, which lost 1 base and 3 bases, there was a span of 15 bases. Per the germline V gene, CDR1 is SGHAT and CDR2 is FQNNGV. The sequenced sample was peripheral blood. This rearrangement joins TRBV11-2 to TRBJ1-1; no firm D call. This clonotype was sampled from a man aged 70 or older with acute or convalescent COVID-19. The chain's CDR3 is CASSLGRRPEDTEAFF. Written as DNA, the CDR3 is TGTGCCAGCAGCTTAGGGAGACGCCCCGAGGACACTGAAGCTTTCTTT.